The source of this T cell receptor (beta chain) is a study of neoadjuvant anti-PD-1 for oral cavity cancer. The CDR3 covers 16 residues. The assay was immunoSEQ multiplex PCR, and TCRdb's table has in-frame clones only and misses some. The table includes approximately 68,000 clones, approximately 87% detected once. As for time point: after neoadjuvant nivolumab, at surgical resection. This chain uses TRBV12-2 with TRBJ1-1; the table gives TRBD1 as D, unverified against the DNA. TRBV12-2 is assigned pseudogene status. Sample: PBMCs, taken after nivolumab (anti-PD-1) treatment. The sequence was collected from a person between 35 and 79 years old with oral cavity squamous cell carcinoma. The CDR3 is CASRLGRTGEDTEAFF. The CDR3 region has the DNA TGTGCAAGTCGCTTAGGAAGGACAGGGGAGGACACTGAAGCTTTCTTT.